This T cell receptor (beta chain) was obtained from a study of T cells in Graves' hyperthyroidism and ophthalmopathy. Regions amplified from RNA transcripts were the TCR beta CDR3 regions. During a first-round RT-PCR of the TCR CDR3, the HTBI primer set was used. TCRdb re-called the multiplex PCR reads through MiXCR, storing one row per CDR3 protein. The top ten hold 34% of the sample, which has about 640,000 distinct CDR3 sequences, around 21% seen once. Many counts were recorded for this clonotype. Its target is unknown. Findings and caveats of the study: Model-based prediction identified ophthalmopathy a median around seven months prior to its onset.

The receptor was isolated from a young man with Graves' ophthalmopathy. Sequenced: blood.

The CDR3 loop is CASSQGGISGYTF. The CDR3 DNA reads TGTGCCAGCAGCCAAGGCGGAATTTCTGGCTACACCTTC. This chain uses TRBV28 with TRBJ1-2; no firm D call. V was shortened by 6 bases and J by 7 bases, with 15 bases between the two germline ends. The CDR3 length is 13 residues. Germline CDR1 is MDHEN and CDR2 is SYDVKM.